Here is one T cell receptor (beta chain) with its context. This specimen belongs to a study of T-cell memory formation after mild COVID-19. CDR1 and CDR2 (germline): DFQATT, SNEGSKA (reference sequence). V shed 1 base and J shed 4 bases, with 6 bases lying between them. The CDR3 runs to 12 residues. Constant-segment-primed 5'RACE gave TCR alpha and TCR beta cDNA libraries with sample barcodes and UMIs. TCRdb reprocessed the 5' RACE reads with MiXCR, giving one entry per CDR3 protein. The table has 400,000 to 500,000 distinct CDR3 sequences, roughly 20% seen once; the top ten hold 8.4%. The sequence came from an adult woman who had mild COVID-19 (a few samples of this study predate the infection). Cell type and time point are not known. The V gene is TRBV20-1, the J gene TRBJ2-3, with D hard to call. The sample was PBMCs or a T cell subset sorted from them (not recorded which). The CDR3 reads CSARVAPDTQYF. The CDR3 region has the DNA TGCAGTGCTAGAGTGGCCCCAGATACGCAGTATTTT.